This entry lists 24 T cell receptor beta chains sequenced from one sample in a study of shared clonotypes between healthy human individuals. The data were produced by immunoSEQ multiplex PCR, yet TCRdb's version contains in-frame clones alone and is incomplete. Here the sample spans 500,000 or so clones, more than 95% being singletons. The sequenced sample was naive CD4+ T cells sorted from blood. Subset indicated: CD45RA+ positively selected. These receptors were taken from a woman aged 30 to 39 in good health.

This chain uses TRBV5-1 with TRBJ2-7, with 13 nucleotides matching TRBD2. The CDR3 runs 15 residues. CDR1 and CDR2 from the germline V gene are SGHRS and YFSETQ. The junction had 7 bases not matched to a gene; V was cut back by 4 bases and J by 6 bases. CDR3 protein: CASSPRLAGGLEQYF. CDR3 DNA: TGCGCCAGCAGCCCCAGACTAGCGGGAGGTCTCGAGCAGTACTTC.

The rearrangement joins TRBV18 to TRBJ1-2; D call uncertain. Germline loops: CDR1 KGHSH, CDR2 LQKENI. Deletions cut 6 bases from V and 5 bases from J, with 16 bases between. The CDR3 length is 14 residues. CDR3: CASSPGFAGYGYTF. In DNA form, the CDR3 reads TGTGCCAGCTCTCCCGGATTCGCTGGGTATGGCTACACCTTC.

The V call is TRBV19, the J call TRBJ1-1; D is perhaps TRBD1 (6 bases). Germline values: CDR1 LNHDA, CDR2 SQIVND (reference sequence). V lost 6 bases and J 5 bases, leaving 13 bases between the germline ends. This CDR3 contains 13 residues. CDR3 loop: CASRLTGGTEAFF. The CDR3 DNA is TGTGCCAGTAGACTGACAGGCGGAACTGAAGCTTTCTTT.

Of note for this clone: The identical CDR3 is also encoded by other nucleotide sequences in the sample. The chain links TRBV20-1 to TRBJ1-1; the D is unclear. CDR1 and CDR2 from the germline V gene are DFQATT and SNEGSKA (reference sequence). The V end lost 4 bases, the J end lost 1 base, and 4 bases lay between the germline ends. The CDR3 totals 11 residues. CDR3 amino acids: CSATANTEAFF. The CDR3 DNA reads TGCAGTGCTACCGCGAACACTGAAGCTTTCTTT.

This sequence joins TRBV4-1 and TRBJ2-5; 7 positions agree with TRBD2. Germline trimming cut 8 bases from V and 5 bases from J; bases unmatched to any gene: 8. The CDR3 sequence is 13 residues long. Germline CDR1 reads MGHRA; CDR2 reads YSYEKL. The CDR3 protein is CASGLGTLETQYF. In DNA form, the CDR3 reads TGCGCCAGCGGACTAGGGACTTTGGAGACCCAGTACTTC.

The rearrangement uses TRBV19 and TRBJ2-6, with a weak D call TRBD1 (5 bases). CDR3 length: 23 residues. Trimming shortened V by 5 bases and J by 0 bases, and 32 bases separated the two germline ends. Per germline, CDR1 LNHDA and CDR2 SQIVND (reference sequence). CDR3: CASSVKGWKGRVWGYSGANVLTF. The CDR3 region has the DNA TGTGCCAGTAGTGTCAAAGGGTGGAAGGGTCGGGTCTGGGGCTACTCTGGGGCCAACGTCCTGACTTTC.

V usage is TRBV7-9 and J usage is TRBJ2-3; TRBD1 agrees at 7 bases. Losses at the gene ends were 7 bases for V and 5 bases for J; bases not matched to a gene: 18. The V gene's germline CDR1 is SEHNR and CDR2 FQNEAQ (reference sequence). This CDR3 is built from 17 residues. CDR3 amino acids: CASTTLLGGRLIDTQYF. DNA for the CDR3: TGTGCCAGCACCACACTTTTAGGGGGCAGACTCATAGATACGCAGTATTTT.

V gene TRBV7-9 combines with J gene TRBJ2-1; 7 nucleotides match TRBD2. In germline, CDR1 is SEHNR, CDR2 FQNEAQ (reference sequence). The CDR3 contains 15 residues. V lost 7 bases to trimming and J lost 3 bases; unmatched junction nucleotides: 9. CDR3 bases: TGTGCCAGCATCAAAGGGGCTAGCGGCTACAATGAGCAGTTCTTC. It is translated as CASIKGASGYNEQFF.

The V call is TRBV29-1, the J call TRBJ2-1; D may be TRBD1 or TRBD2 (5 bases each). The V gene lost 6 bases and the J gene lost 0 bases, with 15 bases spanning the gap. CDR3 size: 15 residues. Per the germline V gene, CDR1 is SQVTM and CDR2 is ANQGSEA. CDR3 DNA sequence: TGCAGCGTCGGGACCGGGCCGATCTCCTACAATGAGCAGTTCTTC. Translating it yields CSVGTGPISYNEQFF.

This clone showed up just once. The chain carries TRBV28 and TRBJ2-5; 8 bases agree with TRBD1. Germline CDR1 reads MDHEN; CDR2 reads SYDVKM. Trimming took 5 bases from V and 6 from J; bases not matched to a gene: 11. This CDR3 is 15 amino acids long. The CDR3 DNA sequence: TGTGCCAGCAGTAATCCTCCGGACAGGGCTAAGACCCAGTACTTC. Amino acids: CASSNPPDRAKTQYF.

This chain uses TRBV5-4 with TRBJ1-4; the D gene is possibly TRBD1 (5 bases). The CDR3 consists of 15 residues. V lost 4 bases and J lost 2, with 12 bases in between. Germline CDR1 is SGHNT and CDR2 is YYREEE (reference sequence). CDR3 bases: TGTGCCAGCAGCCGGGGGAGCGGCACTAATGAAAAACTGTTTTTT. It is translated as CASSRGSGTNEKLFF. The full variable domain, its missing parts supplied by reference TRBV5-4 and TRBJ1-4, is ETGVTQSPTHLIKTRGQQVTLRCSSQSGHNTVSWYQQALGQGPQFIFQYYREEENGRGNFPPRFSGLQFPNYSSELNVNALELDDSALYLCASSRGSGTNEKLFFGSGTQLSVL.

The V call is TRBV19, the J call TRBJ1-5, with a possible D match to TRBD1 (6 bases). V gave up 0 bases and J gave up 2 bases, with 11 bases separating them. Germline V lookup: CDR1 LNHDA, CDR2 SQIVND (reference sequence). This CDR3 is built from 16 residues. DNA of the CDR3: TGTGCCAGTAGTATAGAAACAGGGTCAGGCAATCAGCCCCAGCATTTT. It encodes CASSIETGSGNQPQHF. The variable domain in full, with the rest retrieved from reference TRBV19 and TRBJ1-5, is DGGITQSPKYLFRKEGQNVTLSCEQNLNHDAMYWYRQDPGQGLRLIYYSQIVNDFQKGDIAEGYSVSREKKESFPLTVTSAQKNPTAFYLCASSIETGSGNQPQHFGDGTRLSIL.

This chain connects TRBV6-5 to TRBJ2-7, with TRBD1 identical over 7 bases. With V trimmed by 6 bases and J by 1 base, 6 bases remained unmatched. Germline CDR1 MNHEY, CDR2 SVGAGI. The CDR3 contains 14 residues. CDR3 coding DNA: TGTGCCAGCAGAATCACAGGGGCTTCCTACGAGCAGTACTTC. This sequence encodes CASRITGASYEQYF.

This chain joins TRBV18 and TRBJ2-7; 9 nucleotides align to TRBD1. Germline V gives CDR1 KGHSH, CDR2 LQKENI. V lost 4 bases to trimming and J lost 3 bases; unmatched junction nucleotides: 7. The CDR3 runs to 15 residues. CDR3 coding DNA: TGTGCCAGCTCACTGGGGACAGGGTCGGTCTACGAGCAGTACTTC. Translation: CASSLGTGSVYEQYF.

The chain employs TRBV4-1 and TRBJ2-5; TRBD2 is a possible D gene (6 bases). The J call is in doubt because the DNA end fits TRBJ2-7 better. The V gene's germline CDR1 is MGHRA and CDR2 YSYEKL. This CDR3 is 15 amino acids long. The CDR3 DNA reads TGCGCCAGCAGCCAACTTGAGCTAGCGTTCTACGAGCAGTACTTC. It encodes CASSQLELAFYEQYF.

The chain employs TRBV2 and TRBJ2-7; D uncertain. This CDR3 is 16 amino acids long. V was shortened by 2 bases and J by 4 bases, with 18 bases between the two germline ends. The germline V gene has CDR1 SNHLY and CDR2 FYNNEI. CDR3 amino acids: CASSESSNFIPYEQYF. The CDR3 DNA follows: TGTGCCAGCAGTGAATCATCAAACTTCATACCTTACGAGCAGTACTTC.

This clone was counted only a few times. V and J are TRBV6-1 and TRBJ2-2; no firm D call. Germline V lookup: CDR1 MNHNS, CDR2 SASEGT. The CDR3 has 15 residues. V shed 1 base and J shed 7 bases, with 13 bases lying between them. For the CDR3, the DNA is TGTGCCAGCAGTGAAGTAGGGAAGGTACTCGGGGAGCTGTTTTTT. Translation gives CASSEVGKVLGELFF.

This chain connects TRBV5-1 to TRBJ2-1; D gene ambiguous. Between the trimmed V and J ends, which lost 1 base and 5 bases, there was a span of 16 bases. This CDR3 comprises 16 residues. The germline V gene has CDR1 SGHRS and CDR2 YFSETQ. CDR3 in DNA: TGCGCCAGCAGCTTGCCGCGAGCCCCCGCTAACAATGAGCAGTTCTTC. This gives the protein CASSLPRAPANNEQFF.

This CDR3 is CASSHKIIDRETYNEQFF. The CDR3 coding sequence is TGCGCCAGCAGCCACAAAATCATAGACAGGGAAACTTACAATGAGCAGTTCTTC. This chain connects TRBV4-1 to TRBJ2-1; 7 bases map to TRBD1. Germline CDR1 MGHRA, CDR2 YSYEKL. This CDR3 comprises 18 residues. Germline trimming cut 3 bases from V and 4 bases from J; bases unmatched to any gene: 15.

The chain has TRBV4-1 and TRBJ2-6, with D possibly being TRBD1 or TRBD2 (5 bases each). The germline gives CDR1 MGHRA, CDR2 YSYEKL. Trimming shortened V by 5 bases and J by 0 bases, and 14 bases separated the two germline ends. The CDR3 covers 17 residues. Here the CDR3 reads CASSNRDGYSGANVLTF. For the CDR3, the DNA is TGCGCCAGCAGCAACCGGGACGGCTACTCTGGGGCCAACGTCCTGACTTTC.

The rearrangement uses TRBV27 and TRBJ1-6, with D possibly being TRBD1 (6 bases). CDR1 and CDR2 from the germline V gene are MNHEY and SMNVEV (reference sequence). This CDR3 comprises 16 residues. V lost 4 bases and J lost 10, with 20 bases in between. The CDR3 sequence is CASSYRTDPPGSPLHF. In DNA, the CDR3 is TGTGCCAGCAGTTACCGGACAGACCCCCCGGGATCACCCCTCCACTTT.

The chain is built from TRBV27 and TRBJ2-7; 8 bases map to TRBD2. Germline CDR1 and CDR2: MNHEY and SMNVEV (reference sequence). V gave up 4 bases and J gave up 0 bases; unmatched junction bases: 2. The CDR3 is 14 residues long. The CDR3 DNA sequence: TGTGCCAGCAGTTCCGGGACTAGCTCCTACGAGCAGTACTTC. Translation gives CASSSGTSSYEQYF.

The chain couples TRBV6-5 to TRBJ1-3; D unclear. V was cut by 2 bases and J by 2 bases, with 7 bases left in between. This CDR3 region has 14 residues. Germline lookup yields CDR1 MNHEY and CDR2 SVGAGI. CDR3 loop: CASSYRVPGNTIYF. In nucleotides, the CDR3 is TGTGCCAGCAGTTACAGGGTTCCTGGAAACACCATATATTTT.

The CDR3 nucleotides read TGTGCCAGCAGCTTAGGTAGCGGATCCTACAATGAGCAGTTCTTC. The encoded protein is CASSLGSGSYNEQFF. The rearrangement uses TRBV7-6 and TRBJ2-1, with D tentatively TRBD2 (6 bases). The CDR3 spans 15 residues. The germline V gene encodes CDR1 SGHVS and CDR2 FNYEAQ. The germline V and J ends were trimmed by 1 base and 1 base, with 8 bases remaining between them.